The clone carrying this TCR beta chain occurred a few times. Its antigen is undetermined. The entry originates in a study of shared clonotypes between healthy human individuals. Findings and caveats of the study: Unshared clonotypes carried lower generation probabilities than those common to all four donors.

Germline CDR1 reads MDHEN; CDR2 reads SYDVKM. CDR3 length: 16 amino acids. Trimming cost V 6 bases and J 6 bases, with 23 bases left between them. Repertoires were generated with immunoSEQ multiplex PCR, while TCRdb's copy carries only in-frame clones and drops some. This sample has roughly 2.2 million clones, with 80% to 95% found just once. Sequencing was performed on naive CD4+ T cells from PBMCs. As to subset: CD45RA+ positively selected. V and J are TRBV28 and TRBJ1-2; D is possibly TRBD1 (6 bases). The sequence derives from a man aged 18-30 years in good health. Some clones in this sample may be carry-over from other donors' samples. CDR3 loop: CASSSQPGAVQNGYTF. The CDR3 bases are TGTGCCAGCAGCTCCCAGCCGGGGGCCGTCCAAAATGGCTACACCTTC.